The 21 T cell receptor beta chains listed next were all sequenced from one sample in a study of shared clonotypes between healthy human individuals. Sequencing used immunoSEQ multiplex PCR; TCRdb keeps in-frame clones, though not all of them. The sample has over 2,000,000 clones, around 93% seen once. CD8 cells regarded as naive lacked CD45RO, were positively chosen for CCR7, and omitted terminally differentiated effector memory CD45RA+ cells. The sequenced sample consisted of naive CD8+ T cells from PBMCs. Receptor source: a man in his late teens or twenties in good health. Some clones in this sample may be carry-over from other donors' samples.

The genes are TRBV13 and TRBJ2-7; D uncertain. The CDR3 has 14 residues. Deletions cut 2 bases from V and 0 bases from J, with 8 bases between. Germline-derived CDR1 and CDR2 are PRHDT and FYEKMQ (reference sequence). The CDR3 here is CASSLRSSSYEQYF. DNA for the CDR3: TGTGCCAGCAGCTTAAGATCGAGCTCCTACGAGCAGTACTTC. Variable domain in full (rest from reference TRBV13 and TRBJ2-7): AAGVIQSPRHLIKEKRETATLKCYPIPRHDTVYWYQQGPGQDPQFLISFYEKMQSDKGSIPDRFSAQQFSDYHSELNMSSLELGDSALYFCASSLRSSSYEQYFGPGTRLTVT.

To note about this clone: Other DNA variants within this sample encode the same CDR3. The chain is built from TRBV5-1 and TRBJ1-2; 7 bases agree with TRBD1. CDR3 length: 14 amino acids. Trimming removed 4 bases from V and 4 bases from J; junction bases left unmatched: 7. Germline V gives CDR1 SGHRS, CDR2 YFSETQ. The CDR3 is CASSPRTGSYGYTF. The CDR3 DNA reads as TGCGCCAGCAGCCCGCGGACAGGTAGCTATGGCTACACCTTC.

The chain joins TRBV10-2 to TRBJ2-7; TRBD1 or TRBD2 may be the D gene (5 bases each). V lost 8 bases, J lost 5 bases, and 16 bases lay in between. The germline CDR1 and CDR2 sequences are WSHSY and SAAADI. This CDR3 comprises 13 residues. The CDR3 protein is CASQIGGDHEQYF. DNA for the CDR3: TGCGCCAGCCAGATTGGGGGTGACCACGAGCAGTACTTC.

This chain links TRBV5-1 with TRBJ1-1; D is possibly TRBD1 (6 bases). With 6 bases removed from V and 2 bases from J, the gap between germline ends came to 14 bases. The CDR3 loop spans 14 amino acids. Germline lookup yields CDR1 SGHRS and CDR2 YFSETQ. The CDR3: CASTYGDTNTEAFF. The CDR3 nucleotides are TGCGCCAGCACGTACGGGGACACTAACACTGAAGCTTTCTTT.

The V and J genes are TRBV28 and TRBJ1-3; D is ambiguous. CDR3 size: 16 residues. The germline gives CDR1 MDHEN, CDR2 SYDVKM. Trimming took 5 bases from V and 1 from J, leaving 15 bases between them. Written as DNA, the CDR3 is TGTGCCAGCAGTCCTGTGGGGTATACTTCTGGAAACACCATATATTTT. Translated, it gives CASSPVGYTSGNTIYF.

This clone was seen more than once but under ten times. The rearrangement joins TRBV5-4 to TRBJ1-2; D uncertain. V dropped 0 bases and J dropped 4 bases, with 13 bases sitting between them. Germline values: CDR1 SGHNT, CDR2 YYREEE (reference sequence). The CDR3 is 15 amino acids. The CDR3: CASSLGLAAGYGYTF. The CDR3 DNA is TGTGCCAGCAGCTTGGGCCTGGCCGCGGGCTATGGCTACACCTTC.

The chain links TRBV7-8 to TRBJ1-4; D is unclear. CDR3 length: 14 residues. Germline-derived CDR1 and CDR2 are SGHVS and FQNEAQ. V lost 2 bases, J lost 8 bases, and 12 bases lay in between. The CDR3: CASSLIGISEKLFF. The DNA of the CDR3 is TGTGCCAGCAGCTTAATAGGGATTTCGGAAAAACTGTTTTTT.

The DNA for the CDR3 is TGTGCCAGCTCCACCTTCTCCCGGGGCACTGAAGCTTTCTTT. Its translation is CASSTFSRGTEAFF. V gene TRBV27 combines with J gene TRBJ1-1, with D hard to call. Deletions cut 8 bases from V and 4 bases from J, with 17 bases between. This CDR3 comprises 14 residues. Germline CDR1 is MNHEY and CDR2 is SMNVEV (reference sequence).

In the case of this clone: Other DNA sequences of this sample code for an identical CDR3. The gene calls are TRBV28 and TRBJ1-5; D gene ambiguous. The CDR3 is made up of 14 amino acids. V was shortened by 2 bases and J by 6 bases, with 11 bases between the two germline ends. Germline CDR1 MDHEN, CDR2 SYDVKM. The CDR3 spells CASSLLPGGQPQHF. The CDR3 nucleotides read TGTGCCAGCAGTTTACTCCCGGGAGGTCAGCCCCAGCATTTT.

This clone was counted once. V gene TRBV7-8 combines with J gene TRBJ2-1; 10 bases agree with TRBD2. There are 17 residues in the CDR3. Germline CDR1 reads SGHVS; CDR2 reads FQNEAQ. V lost 3 bases, J lost 8 bases, and 13 bases stayed unmatched. Here the CDR3 reads CASSFYLAGDESDEQFF. CDR3 in DNA: TGTGCCAGCAGCTTCTACCTAGCGGGAGATGAAAGCGATGAGCAGTTCTTC.

The chain couples TRBV9 to TRBJ2-7; 7 bases agree with TRBD2. Trimming at V came to 2 bases and at J to 3 bases, leaving 8 bases not matched to a gene. The CDR3 is made up of 15 amino acids. Germline-derived CDR1 and CDR2 are SGDLS and YYNGEE. The CDR3 DNA sequence: TGTGCCAGCAGCGTCCGGGGGGAAGGCCACTACGAGCAGTACTTC. It specifies CASSVRGEGHYEQYF.

V usage is TRBV28 and J usage is TRBJ2-1, with D perhaps TRBD1 or TRBD2 (5 bases each). Per germline, CDR1 MDHEN and CDR2 SYDVKM. V shed 4 bases and J shed 7 bases, with 20 bases lying between them. The CDR3 spans 16 residues. Written as DNA, the CDR3 is TGTGCCAGCAGTTCTACCAGGGAACGGGAACCGAATGAGCAGTTCTTC. Its protein is CASSSTREREPNEQFF.

The chain has TRBV29-1 and TRBJ1-5; weak D call: TRBD1 (6 bases). This CDR3 contains 16 residues. Trimming removed 1 base from V and 6 bases from J, with 19 bases in between. In germline, CDR1 is SQVTM, CDR2 ANQGSEA. The DNA of the CDR3 is TGCAGCGTTGAAGTAAAGTCGCGGGCAGGGGTTCAGCCCCAGCATTTT. Protein: CSVEVKSRAGVQPQHF.

The V gene is TRBV9, the J gene TRBJ1-2, with a possible D match to TRBD1 (5 bases). This CDR3 region has 17 residues. Per the germline V gene, CDR1 is SGDLS and CDR2 is YYNGEE. The germline V and J ends were trimmed by 0 bases and 0 bases, with 15 bases remaining between them. CDR3 sequence reads: CASSVGQQLRSNYGYTF. The CDR3 coding sequence is TGTGCCAGCAGCGTAGGACAGCAGCTGAGGTCTAACTATGGCTACACCTTC.

This clone has more than one count but fewer than ten. CDR3 amino acids: CASSAAGTGNTEAFF. In DNA form, the CDR3 reads TGTGCCAGCAGTGCGGCCGGGACAGGGAACACTGAAGCTTTCTTT. This chain connects TRBV2 to TRBJ1-1; TRBD1 matches at 8 bases. This CDR3 has 15 residues. Germline V gene data show CDR1 as SNHLY and CDR2 as FYNNEI. V lost 4 bases to trimming and J lost 1 base; unmatched junction nucleotides: 5.

This chain links TRBV9 with TRBJ2-7; 8 nucleotides agree with TRBD2. The germline CDR1 and CDR2 sequences are SGDLS and YYNGEE. V shed 3 bases, J shed 7 bases, and the junction held 6 bases outside the gene matches. CDR3 length: 13 amino acids. The CDR3 DNA sequence: TGTGCCAGCAGCGCTGCGGGGGGAGGGGAGCAGTACTTC. As protein: CASSAAGGGEQYF.

This sequence joins TRBV27 and TRBJ2-2; D remains ambiguous. This CDR3 has 13 residues. In germline, CDR1 is MNHEY, CDR2 SMNVEV (reference sequence). V dropped 6 bases and J dropped 4 bases, with 9 bases sitting between them. CDR3: CASSSDLTGELFF. In DNA form, the CDR3 reads TGTGCCAGCAGCTCGGATCTCACCGGGGAGCTGTTTTTT.

This clone was found once. The chain employs TRBV7-9 and TRBJ2-1; D not resolved. The germline CDR1 and CDR2 sequences are SEHNR and FQNEAQ (reference sequence). The CDR3 length is 18 residues. The V end lost 0 bases, the J end lost 3 bases, and 18 bases lay between the germline ends. CDR3 protein: CASSLAQTLAMDYNEQFF. For the CDR3, the DNA is TGTGCCAGCAGCTTAGCGCAGACTCTTGCGATGGACTACAATGAGCAGTTCTTC.

The chain uses TRBV19 and TRBJ1-1; D gene uncertain. The CDR3 is made up of 16 amino acids. V shed 4 bases and J shed 0 bases, with 15 bases lying between them. In germline, CDR1 is LNHDA, CDR2 SQIVND (reference sequence). The CDR3 sequence is CASSTPRGSLNTEAFF. The CDR3 DNA reads TGTGCCAGTAGTACCCCACGAGGGTCCCTGAACACTGAAGCTTTCTTT.

This chain connects TRBV7-9 to TRBJ1-1, with D tentatively TRBD1 (5 bases). Germline CDR1 reads SEHNR; CDR2 reads FQNEAQ (reference sequence). The CDR3 covers 16 residues. With 2 bases removed from V and 0 bases from J, the gap between germline ends came to 13 bases. The CDR3 protein is CASSLPSTEMNTEAFF. The CDR3 DNA is TGTGCCAGCAGCTTACCTTCGACAGAGATGAACACTGAAGCTTTCTTT.

This clone was found once. Other DNA sequences in the same sample also yield this CDR3. The chain has TRBV28 and TRBJ1-1; the D is unclear. Trimming removed 7 bases at V and 4 bases at J, with 13 bases between. The CDR3 is made up of 13 amino acids. Germline CDR1 MDHEN, CDR2 SYDVKM. CDR3 nucleotide sequence: TGTGCCAGCACCCCATCTTGGGGCACTGAAGCTTTCTTT. Translated: CASTPSWGTEAFF.